The clone carrying this T cell receptor beta chain was seen repeatedly, ten times or more. TCRdb ran MiXCR on the 5' RACE reads and lists one entry per CDR3 protein. The sample carries about 41,000 distinct CDR3 sequences, 3.5% to 5.5% recorded once. The V end was cut by 3 bases, the J end by 4 bases, with 12 bases between. The germline gives CDR1 SGHAT, CDR2 FQNNGV. The CDR3 has 14 amino acids. The sample comes from a study of T cells of healthy individuals. The chain recombines TRBV11-2 with TRBJ2-5; D could derive from TRBD1 or TRBD2 (5 bases each). This sequence originates from a human donor in good health. CDR3 loop: CASSFNRDGETQYF. Written as DNA, the CDR3 is TGTGCCAGCAGCTTTAACCGGGACGGAGAGACCCAGTACTTC.